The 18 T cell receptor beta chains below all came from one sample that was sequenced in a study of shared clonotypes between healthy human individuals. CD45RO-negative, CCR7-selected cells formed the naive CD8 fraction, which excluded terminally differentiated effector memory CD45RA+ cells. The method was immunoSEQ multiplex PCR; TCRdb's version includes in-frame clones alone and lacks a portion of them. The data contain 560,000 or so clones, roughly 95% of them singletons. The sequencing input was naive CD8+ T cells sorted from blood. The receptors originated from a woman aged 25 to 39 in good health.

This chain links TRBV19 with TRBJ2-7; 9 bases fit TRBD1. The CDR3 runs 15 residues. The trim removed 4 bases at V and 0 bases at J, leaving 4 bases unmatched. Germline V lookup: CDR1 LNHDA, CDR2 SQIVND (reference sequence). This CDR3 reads CASSTDRGSSYEQYF. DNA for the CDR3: TGTGCCAGTAGTACAGACAGGGGGAGCTCCTACGAGCAGTACTTC.

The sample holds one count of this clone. The CDR3 protein is CASSLYHLGDEQFF. The CDR3 DNA reads as TGCGCCAGCAGCTTGTACCATTTGGGTGATGAGCAGTTCTTC. This chain connects TRBV5-1 to TRBJ2-1; no clear D. The V gene lost 1 base and the J gene lost 8 bases, with 13 bases spanning the gap. The CDR3 is 14 residues long. Germline V gene data show CDR1 as SGHRS and CDR2 as YFSETQ.

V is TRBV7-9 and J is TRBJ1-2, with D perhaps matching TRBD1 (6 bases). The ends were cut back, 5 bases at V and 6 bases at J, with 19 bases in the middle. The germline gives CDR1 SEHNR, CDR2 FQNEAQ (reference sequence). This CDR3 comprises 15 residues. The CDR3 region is CASSTGDIRPNGYTF. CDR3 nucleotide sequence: TGTGCCAGCAGCACCGGGGACATCCGGCCGAATGGCTACACCTTC.

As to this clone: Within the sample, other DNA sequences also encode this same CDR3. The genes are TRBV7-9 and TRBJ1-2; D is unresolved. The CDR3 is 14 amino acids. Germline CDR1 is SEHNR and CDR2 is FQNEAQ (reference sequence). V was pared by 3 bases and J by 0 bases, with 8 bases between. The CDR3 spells CASSFGGANYGYTF. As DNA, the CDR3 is TGTGCCAGCAGCTTCGGAGGAGCTAACTATGGCTACACCTTC.

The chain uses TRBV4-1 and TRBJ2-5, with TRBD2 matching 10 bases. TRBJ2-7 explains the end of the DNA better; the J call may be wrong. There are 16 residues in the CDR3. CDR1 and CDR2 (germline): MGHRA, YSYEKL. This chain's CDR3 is CASSPWTSGLSYEQYF. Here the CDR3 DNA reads TGCGCCAGCAGCCCATGGACTAGCGGCCTCTCCTACGAGCAGTACTTC.

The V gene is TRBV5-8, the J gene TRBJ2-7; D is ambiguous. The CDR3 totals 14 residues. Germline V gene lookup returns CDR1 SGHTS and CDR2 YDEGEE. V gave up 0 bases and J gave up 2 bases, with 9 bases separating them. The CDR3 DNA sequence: TGTGCCAGCAGCTTGGATGTCGCTCCCTACGAGCAGTACTTC. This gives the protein CASSLDVAPYEQYF.

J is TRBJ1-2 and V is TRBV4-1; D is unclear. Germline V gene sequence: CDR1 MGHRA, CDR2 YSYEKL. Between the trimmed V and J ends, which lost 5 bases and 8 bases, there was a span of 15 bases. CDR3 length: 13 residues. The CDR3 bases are TGCGCCAGCAGCGCCCGAGACGGTTGGGGCTACACCTTC. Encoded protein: CASSARDGWGYTF.

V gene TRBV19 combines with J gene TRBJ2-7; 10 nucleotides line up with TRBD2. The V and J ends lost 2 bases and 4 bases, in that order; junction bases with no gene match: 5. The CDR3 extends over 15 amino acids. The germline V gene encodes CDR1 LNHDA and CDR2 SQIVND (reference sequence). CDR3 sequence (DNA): TGTGCCAGTAGTATATGGACTAGCGGAGAGTACGAGCAGTACTTC. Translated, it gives CASSIWTSGEYEQYF. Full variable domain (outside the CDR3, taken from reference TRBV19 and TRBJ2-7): DGGITQSPKYLFRKEGQNVTLSCEQNLNHDAMYWYRQDPGQGLRLIYYSQIVNDFQKGDIAEGYSVSREKKESFPLTVTSAQKNPTAFYLCASSIWTSGEYEQYFGPGTRLTVT.

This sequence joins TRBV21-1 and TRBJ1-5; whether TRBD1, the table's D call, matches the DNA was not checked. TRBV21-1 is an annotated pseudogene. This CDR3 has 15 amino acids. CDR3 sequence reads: CASSQGGQLNQPQHF. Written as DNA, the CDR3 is TGTGCCAGCAGCCAAGGGGGACAGCTCAATCAGCCCCAGCATTTT.

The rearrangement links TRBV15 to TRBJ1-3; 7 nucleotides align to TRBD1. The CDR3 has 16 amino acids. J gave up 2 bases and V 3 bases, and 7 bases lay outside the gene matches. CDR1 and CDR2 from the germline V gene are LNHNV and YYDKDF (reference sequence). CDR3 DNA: TGTGCCACCAGCAGGAACAGGGGATCGGCTGGAAACACCATATATTTT. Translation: CATSRNRGSAGNTIYF. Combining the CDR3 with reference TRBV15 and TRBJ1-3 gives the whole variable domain DAMVIQNPRYQVTQFGKPVTLSCSQTLNHNVMYWYQQKSSQAPKLLFHYYDKDFNNEADTPDNFQSRRPNTSFCFLDIRSPGLGDTAMYLCATSRNRGSAGNTIYFGEGSWLTVV.

The CDR3 here is CATRLGEGQKSYEQYF. CDR3 coding DNA: TGTGCCACGAGATTGGGTGAGGGACAAAAATCCTACGAGCAGTACTTC. The chain employs TRBV28 and TRBJ2-7; maybe TRBD1 (6 bases). The germline V gene encodes CDR1 MDHEN and CDR2 SYDVKM. The CDR3 loop spans 16 amino acids. V lost 10 bases and J lost 1, with 23 bases in between.

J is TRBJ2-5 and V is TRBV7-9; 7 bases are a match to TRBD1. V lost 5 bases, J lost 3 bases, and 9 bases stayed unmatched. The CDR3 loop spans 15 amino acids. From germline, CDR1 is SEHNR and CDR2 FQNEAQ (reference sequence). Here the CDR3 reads CASSPQLGGEETQYF. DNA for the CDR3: TGTGCCAGCAGCCCCCAGTTAGGGGGCGAAGAGACCCAGTACTTC.

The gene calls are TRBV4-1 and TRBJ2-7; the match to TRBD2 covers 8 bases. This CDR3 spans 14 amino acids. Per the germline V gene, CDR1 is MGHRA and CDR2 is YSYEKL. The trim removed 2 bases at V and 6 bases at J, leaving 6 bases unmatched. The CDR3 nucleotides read TGCGCCAGCAGCCAAACCGGGACTAGGGGCGAGCAGTACTTC. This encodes CASSQTGTRGEQYF.

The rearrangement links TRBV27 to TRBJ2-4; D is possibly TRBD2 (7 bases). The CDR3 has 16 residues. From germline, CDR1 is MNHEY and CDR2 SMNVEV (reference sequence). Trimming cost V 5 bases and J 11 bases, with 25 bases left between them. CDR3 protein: CASSPPGGRFMEVQYF. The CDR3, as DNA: TGTGCCAGCAGTCCCCCCGGGGGGCGCTTCATGGAAGTTCAGTACTTC.

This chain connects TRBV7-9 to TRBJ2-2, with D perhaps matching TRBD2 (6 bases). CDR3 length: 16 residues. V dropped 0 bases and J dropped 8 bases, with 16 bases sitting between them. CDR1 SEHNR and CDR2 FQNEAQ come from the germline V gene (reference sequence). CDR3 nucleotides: TGTGCCAGCAGCTTAGCCGGGAGAGGCGCGTTGGGGGAGCTGTTTTTT. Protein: CASSLAGRGALGELFF.

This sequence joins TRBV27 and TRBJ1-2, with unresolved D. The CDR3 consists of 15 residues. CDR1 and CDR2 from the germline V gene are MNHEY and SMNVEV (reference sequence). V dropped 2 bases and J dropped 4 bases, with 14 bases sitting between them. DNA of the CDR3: TGTGCCAGCAGTTTAACCCAGTCTCCCTTCTATGGCTACACCTTC. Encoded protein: CASSLTQSPFYGYTF.

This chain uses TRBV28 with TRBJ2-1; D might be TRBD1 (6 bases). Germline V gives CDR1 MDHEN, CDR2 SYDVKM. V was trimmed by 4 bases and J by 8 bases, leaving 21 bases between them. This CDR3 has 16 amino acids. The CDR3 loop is CASSSIGTGFKHEQFF. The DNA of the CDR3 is TGTGCCAGCAGTTCCATTGGCACAGGGTTCAAGCATGAGCAGTTCTTC.

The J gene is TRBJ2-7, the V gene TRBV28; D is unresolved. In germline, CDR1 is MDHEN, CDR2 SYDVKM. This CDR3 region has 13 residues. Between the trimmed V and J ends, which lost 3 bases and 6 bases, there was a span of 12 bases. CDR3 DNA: TGTGCCAGCAGTTTCTCCGGATCCGCCGAGCAGTACTTC. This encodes CASSFSGSAEQYF.